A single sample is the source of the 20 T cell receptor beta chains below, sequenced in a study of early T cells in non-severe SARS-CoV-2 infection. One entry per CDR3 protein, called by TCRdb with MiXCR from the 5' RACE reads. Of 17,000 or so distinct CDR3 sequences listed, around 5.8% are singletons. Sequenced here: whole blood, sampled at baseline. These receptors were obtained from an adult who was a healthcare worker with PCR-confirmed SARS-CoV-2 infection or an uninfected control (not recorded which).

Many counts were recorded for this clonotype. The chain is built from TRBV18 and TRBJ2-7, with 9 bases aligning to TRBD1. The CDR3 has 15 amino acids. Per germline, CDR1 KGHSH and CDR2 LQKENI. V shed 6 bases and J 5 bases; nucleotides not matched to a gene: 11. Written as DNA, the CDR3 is TGTGCCAGCTCTCGAACCGGGACAGGGCTTGACGAGCAGTACTTC. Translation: CASSRTGTGLDEQYF.

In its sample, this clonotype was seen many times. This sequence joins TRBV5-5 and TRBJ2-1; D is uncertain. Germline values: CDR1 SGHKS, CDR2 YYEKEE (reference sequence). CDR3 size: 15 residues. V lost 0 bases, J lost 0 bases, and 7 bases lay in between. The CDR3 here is CASSLVGNSYNEQFF. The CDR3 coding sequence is TGTGCCAGCAGCTTGGTGGGGAACTCCTACAATGAGCAGTTCTTC.

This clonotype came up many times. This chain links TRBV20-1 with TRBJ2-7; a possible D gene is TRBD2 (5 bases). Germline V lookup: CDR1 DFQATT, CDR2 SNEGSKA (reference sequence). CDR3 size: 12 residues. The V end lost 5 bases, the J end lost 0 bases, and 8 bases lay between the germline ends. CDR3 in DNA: TGCAGTGCTGGTCGGGACTCCTACGAGCAGTACTTC. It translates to CSAGRDSYEQYF.

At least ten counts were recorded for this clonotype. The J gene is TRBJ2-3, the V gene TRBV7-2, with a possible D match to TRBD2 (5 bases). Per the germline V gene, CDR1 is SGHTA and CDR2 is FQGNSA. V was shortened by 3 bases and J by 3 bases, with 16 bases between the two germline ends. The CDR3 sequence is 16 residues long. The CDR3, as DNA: TGTGCCAGCAGCTTGTCTAGCACCTCCGGGACAGATACGCAGTATTTT. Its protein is CASSLSSTSGTDTQYF.

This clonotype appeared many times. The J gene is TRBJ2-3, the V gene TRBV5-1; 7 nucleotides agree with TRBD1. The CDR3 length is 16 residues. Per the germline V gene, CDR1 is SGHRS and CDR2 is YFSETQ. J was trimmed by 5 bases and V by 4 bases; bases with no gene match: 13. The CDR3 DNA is TGCGCCAGCAGCCAGGGACAGCAGTCTTTTGGAGATACGCAGTATTTT. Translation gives CASSQGQQSFGDTQYF.

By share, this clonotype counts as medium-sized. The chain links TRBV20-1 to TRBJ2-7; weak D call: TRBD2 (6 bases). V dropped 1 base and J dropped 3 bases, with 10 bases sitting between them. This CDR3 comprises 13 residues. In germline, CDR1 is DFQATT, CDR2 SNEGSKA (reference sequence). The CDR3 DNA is TGCAGTGCTAGAGGGGTAGCGGACTACGAGCAGTACTTC. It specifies CSARGVADYEQYF.

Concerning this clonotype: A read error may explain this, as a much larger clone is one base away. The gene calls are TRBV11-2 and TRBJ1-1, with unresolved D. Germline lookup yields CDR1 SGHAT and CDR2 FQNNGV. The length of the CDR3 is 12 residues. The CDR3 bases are TGTGCCTGCAGCATCGGAAGCACTGAAGCTTTCTTT. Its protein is CACSIGSTEAFF.

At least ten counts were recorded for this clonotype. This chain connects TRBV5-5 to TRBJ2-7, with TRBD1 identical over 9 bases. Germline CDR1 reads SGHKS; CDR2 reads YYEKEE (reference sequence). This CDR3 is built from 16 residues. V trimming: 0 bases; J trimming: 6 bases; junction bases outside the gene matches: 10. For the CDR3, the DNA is TGTGCCAGCAGCTTGGCTCCGACAGGGGGAATAGTCGAGCAGTACTTC. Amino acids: CASSLAPTGGIVEQYF. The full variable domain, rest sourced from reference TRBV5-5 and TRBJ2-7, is DAGVTQSPTHLIKTRGQQVTLRCSPISGHKSVSWYQQVLGQGPQFIFQYYEKEERGRGNFPDRFSARQFPNYSSELNVNALLLGDSALYLCASSLAPTGGIVEQYFGPGTRLTVT.

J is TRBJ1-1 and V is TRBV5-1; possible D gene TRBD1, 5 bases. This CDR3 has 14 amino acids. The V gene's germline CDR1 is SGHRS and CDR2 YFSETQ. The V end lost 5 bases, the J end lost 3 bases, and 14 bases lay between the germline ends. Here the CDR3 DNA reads TGCGCCAGCAGTGAACAGGCGCTAGACACTGAAGCTTTCTTT. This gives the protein CASSEQALDTEAFF.

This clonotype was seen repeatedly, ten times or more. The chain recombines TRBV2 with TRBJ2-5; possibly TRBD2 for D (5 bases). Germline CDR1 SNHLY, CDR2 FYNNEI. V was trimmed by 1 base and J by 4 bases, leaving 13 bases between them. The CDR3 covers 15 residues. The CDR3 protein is CASSEDLGGSETQYF. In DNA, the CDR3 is TGTGCCAGCAGTGAAGACCTAGGAGGCTCAGAGACCCAGTACTTC.

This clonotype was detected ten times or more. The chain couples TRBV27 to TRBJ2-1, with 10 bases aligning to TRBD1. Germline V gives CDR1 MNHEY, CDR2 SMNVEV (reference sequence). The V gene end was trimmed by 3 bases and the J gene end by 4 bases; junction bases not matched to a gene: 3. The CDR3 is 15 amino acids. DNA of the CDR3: TGTGCCAGCAGTTTTAGGGACAGGGGTTACAATGAGCAGTTCTTC. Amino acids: CASSFRDRGYNEQFF.

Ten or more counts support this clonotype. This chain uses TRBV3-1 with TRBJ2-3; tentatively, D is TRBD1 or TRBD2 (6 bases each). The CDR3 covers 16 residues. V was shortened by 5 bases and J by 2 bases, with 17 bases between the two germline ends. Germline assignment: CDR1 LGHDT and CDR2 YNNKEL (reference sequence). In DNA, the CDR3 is TGTGCCAGCAGCTCTTACCTGGGGGGCTACACAGATACGCAGTATTTT. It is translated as CASSSYLGGYTDTQYF.

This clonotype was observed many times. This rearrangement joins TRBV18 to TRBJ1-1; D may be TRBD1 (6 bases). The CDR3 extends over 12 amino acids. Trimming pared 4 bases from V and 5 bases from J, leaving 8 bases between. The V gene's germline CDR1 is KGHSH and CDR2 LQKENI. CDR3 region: CASSQGGTEAFF. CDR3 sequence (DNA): TGTGCCAGCTCACAAGGGGGGACTGAAGCTTTCTTT.

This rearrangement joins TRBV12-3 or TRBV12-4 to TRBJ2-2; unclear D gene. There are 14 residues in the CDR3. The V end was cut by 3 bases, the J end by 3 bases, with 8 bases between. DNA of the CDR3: TGTGCCAGCAGTTTGGACGGACACACCGGGGAGCTGTTTTTT. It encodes CASSLDGHTGELFF.

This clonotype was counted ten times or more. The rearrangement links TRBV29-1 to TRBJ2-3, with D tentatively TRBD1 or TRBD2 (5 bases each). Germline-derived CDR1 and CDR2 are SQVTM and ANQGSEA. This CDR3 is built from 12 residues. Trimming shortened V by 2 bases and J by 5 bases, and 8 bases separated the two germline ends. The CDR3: CSVEPGRDTQYF. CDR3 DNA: TGCAGCGTTGAACCGGGACGAGATACGCAGTATTTT.

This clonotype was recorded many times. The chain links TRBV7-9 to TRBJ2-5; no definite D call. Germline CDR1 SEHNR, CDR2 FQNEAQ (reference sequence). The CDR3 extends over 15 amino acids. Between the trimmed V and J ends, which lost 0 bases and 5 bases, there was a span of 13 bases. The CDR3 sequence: CASSLARSLRETQYF. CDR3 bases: TGTGCCAGCAGCTTAGCGCGTAGTCTCCGGGAGACCCAGTACTTC.

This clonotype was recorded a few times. The CDR3 protein is CASSVDRGDTGELFF. The CDR3 region has the DNA TGTGCCAGCAGCGTTGACAGGGGCGACACCGGGGAGCTGTTTTTT. The chain combines TRBV9 with TRBJ2-2; TRBD1 agrees at 8 bases. Trimming took 2 bases from V and 3 from J; bases not matched to a gene: 3. The CDR3 is made up of 15 amino acids. Germline CDR1 and CDR2: SGDLS and YYNGEE. Complete variable domain (other parts from reference TRBV9 and TRBJ2-2): DSGVTQTPKHLITATGQRVTLRCSPRSGDLSVYWYQQSLDQGLQFLIQYYNGEERAKGNILERFSAQQFPDLHSELNLSSLELGDSALYFCASSVDRGDTGELFFGEGSRLTVL.

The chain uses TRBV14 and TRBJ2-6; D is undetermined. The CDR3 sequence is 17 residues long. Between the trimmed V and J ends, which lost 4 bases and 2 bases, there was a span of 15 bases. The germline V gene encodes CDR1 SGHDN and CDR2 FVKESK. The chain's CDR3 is CASSPQIVGTGANVLTF. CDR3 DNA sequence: TGTGCCAGCAGCCCCCAGATCGTGGGGACTGGGGCCAACGTCCTGACTTTC. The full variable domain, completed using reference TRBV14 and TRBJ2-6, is EAGVTQFPSHSVIEKGQTVTLRCDPISGHDNLYWYRRVMGKEIKFLLHFVKESKQDESGMPNNRFLAERTGGTYSTLKVQPAELEDSGVYFCASSPQIVGTGANVLTFGAGSRLTVL.

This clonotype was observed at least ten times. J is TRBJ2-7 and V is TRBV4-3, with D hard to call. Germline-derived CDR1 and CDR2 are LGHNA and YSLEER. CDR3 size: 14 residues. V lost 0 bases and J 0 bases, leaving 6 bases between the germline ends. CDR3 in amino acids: CASSQDLGSYEQYF. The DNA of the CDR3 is TGCGCCAGCAGCCAAGATCTTGGCTCCTACGAGCAGTACTTC.

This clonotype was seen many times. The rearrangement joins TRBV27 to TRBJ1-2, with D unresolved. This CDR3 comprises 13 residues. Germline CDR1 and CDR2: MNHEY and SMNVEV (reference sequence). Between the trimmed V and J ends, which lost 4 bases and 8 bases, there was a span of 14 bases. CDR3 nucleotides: TGTGCCAGCAGTTCCCACTCATGGGGAGGCTACACCTTC. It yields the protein CASSSHSWGGYTF.